This TCR beta chain was recovered during a study of OX40 agonist ivuxolimab in advanced cancers. Turning to the study itself: Ivuxolimab, an agonistic anti-OX40 (CD134) antibody, was given to patients. While on treatment, patients had intravenous ivuxolimab at 0.01 to 10 mg/kg every 2 weeks.

This CDR3 has 12 amino acids. CDR1 and CDR2 (germline): SGHDT, YYEEEE. V was pared by 0 bases and J by 2 bases, with 3 bases between. Repertoires were generated with immunoSEQ multiplex PCR, while TCRdb's copy carries only in-frame clones and drops some. The table records tens of thousands of clones, roughly 80% of them present only once. Baseline, cycle 4 day 1, and cycle 7 day 1 were the blood sampling points. This TCR came from an adult with an advanced solid tumor such as melanoma, head and neck, liver or kidney cancer. This sample comprised CD4+ or CD8+ T cells sorted from blood, obtained in a trial of the OX40 agonist ivuxolimab. The chain joins TRBV5-6 to TRBJ2-7; the D is unclear. The CDR3 spells CASSLVTYEQYF. In nucleotides, the CDR3 is TGTGCCAGCAGCTTGGTCACCTACGAGCAGTACTTC.